These 17 T cell receptor beta chains were all obtained from the same sample, sequenced in a study of regulatory T cells in long-lasting Graves disease. In building TCR beta libraries, iRepertoire HTBI primers were used together with Arm-PCR of CDR3 regions. Using its own MiXCR run on the multiplex PCR reads, TCRdb lists one record per CDR3 protein. The table shows approximately 400,000 distinct CDR3 sequences, with around 15% occurring only once. Regarding time point: newly diagnosed GD, antithyroid drugs for less than 3 months. There was RNA extracted from PBMCs, and the TCR library was made from it. The sequenced sample was peripheral blood mononuclear cells (PBMCs), obtained at new diagnosis, from a patient treated with antithyroid drugs. These TCRs come from a female donor with Graves disease.

This clonotype was counted between two and nine times. V usage is TRBV24-1 and J usage is TRBJ2-1; 13 bases fit TRBD2. Germline V gene data show CDR1 as KGHDR and CDR2 as SFDVKD. This CDR3 contains 16 residues. V was pared by 4 bases and J by 4 bases, with 3 bases of the junction left unmatched. The chain's CDR3 is CATSDKTSGRYNEQFF. The DNA for the CDR3 is TGTGCCACCAGTGACAAGACTAGCGGGAGGTACAATGAGCAGTTCTTC.

This clonotype was counted a few times. A much bigger clone sits one base away, suggesting this may be a read error. The chain is built from TRBV7-2 and TRBJ2-1; 11 bases are shared with TRBD2. The CDR3 consists of 15 residues. Looked up from germline, CDR1 is SGHTA and CDR2 is FQGNSA. In DNA form, the CDR3 reads TGTGCCAGCAGCTCCTCCGGACTAGCGGGCAATGGGCAGTTCTTC. It encodes CASSSSGLAGNGQFF.

This clonotype was found many times. The chain links TRBV6-1 to TRBJ2-7; no reliable D call. Deletions cut 6 bases from V and 4 bases from J, with 19 bases between. The germline gives CDR1 MNHNS, CDR2 SASEGT. The CDR3 is 15 residues long. The CDR3 here is CASSAYSDAAYEQYF. CDR3 in DNA: TGTGCCAGCAGCGCCTATTCGGACGCTGCATACGAGCAGTACTTC.

There are many counts of this clonotype. This chain connects TRBV20-1 to TRBJ1-1, with D possibly being TRBD1 (6 bases). The CDR3 is made up of 15 amino acids. Trimming removed 0 bases from V and 0 bases from J, with 11 bases in between. CDR1 is DFQATT and CDR2 is SNEGSKA in the germline V gene (reference sequence). As DNA, the CDR3 is TGCAGTGCTAGAGAATCTGGGGGCGTGAACACTGAAGCTTTCTTT. Its translation: CSARESGGVNTEAFF.

This clonotype was picked up a small number of times. The V call is TRBV19, the J call TRBJ2-4, with D unclear. V was cut by 2 bases and J by 2 bases, with 13 bases left in between. The CDR3 loop spans 16 amino acids. Per the germline V gene, CDR1 is LNHDA and CDR2 is SQIVND (reference sequence). This CDR3 is CASSILASRSKNIQYF. The CDR3 DNA is TGTGCCAGTAGTATACTGGCCAGCCGTTCCAAAAACATTCAGTACTTC.

This clonotype was seen repeatedly, ten times or more. The V call is TRBV5-1, the J call TRBJ1-1; D uncertain. Per the germline V gene, CDR1 is SGHRS and CDR2 is YFSETQ. The CDR3 has 13 residues. The V end was cut by 0 bases, the J end by 3 bases, with 6 bases between. The CDR3 DNA is TGCGCCAGCAGCTTGGGACGGGACACTGAAGCTTTCTTT. This gives the protein CASSLGRDTEAFF.

The chain combines TRBV19 with TRBJ2-7; D call uncertain. CDR1 is LNHDA, CDR2 SQIVND, per germline (reference sequence). V dropped 3 bases and J dropped 0 bases, with 9 bases sitting between them. The CDR3 spans 14 residues. In DNA form, the CDR3 reads TGTGCCAGTAGTATTTCGGATAGCTCCTACGAGCAGTACTTC. It specifies CASSISDSSYEQYF.

This clonotype was counted ten times or more. The rearrangement uses TRBV3-1 and TRBJ1-2; D call uncertain. The V and J ends lost 1 base and 8 bases respectively, with 11 bases between them. The CDR3 extends over 13 amino acids. Germline CDR1 LGHDT, CDR2 YNNKEL (reference sequence). Written as DNA, the CDR3 is TGTGCCAGCAGCCAAGTTATCGCTGGGGGCTACACCTTC. Its translation: CASSQVIAGGYTF.

This clonotype was observed at least ten times. The CDR3, as DNA: TGTGCCAGCACAGAGAGTTATAGCAATCAGCCCCAGCATTTT. It encodes CASTESYSNQPQHF. The rearrangement uses TRBV2 and TRBJ1-5; D unresolved. CDR1 and CDR2 (germline): SNHLY, FYNNEI. This CDR3 is built from 14 residues. Trimming removed 7 bases from V and 0 bases from J, with 10 bases in between. Full variable domain (rest looked up from reference TRBV2 and TRBJ1-5): EPEVTQTPSHQVTQMGQEVILRCVPISNHLYFYWYRQILGQKVEFLVSFYNNEISEKSEIFDDQFSVERPDGSNFTLKIRSTKLEDSAMYFCASTESYSNQPQHFGDGTRLSIL.

This clonotype was detected only a few times. A far more abundant clone sits one base away, making this likely a read error. This CDR3 is missing its conserved last phenylalanine or tryptophan, likely due to a read error. The rearrangement links TRBV6-2 or TRBV6-3 to TRBJ1-5, with 8 bases matching TRBD1. The CDR3 runs 15 residues. V shed 5 bases and J 2 bases; nucleotides not matched to a gene: 5. Per germline, CDR1 MNHEY and CDR2 SVGEGT. CDR3 protein: CASSAPGQGNQPQHL. The CDR3 nucleotides are TGTGCCAGCAGTGCCCCGGGACAGGGCAATCAGCCCCAGCATCTT.

Of note for this clonotype: This sequence may be a read error, since a much larger clone differs from it by one base. The chain's CDR3 is CASSSGSFGGRRTGETQYF. The CDR3 nucleotides read TGTGCCAGCAGCTCCGGGTCGTTCGGGGGCCGGAGGACTGGGGAGACCCAGTACTTC. The chain links TRBV11-3 to TRBJ2-5; perhaps D is TRBD1 or TRBD2 (6 bases each). This CDR3 region has 19 residues. Trimming took off 4 bases at V and 5 bases at J, with 29 bases between the two ends. Germline V CDR1 and CDR2: SGHNT, YENEEA.

This clonotype was observed a few times. V and J are TRBV20-1 and TRBJ1-5; D gene unclear. The length of the CDR3 is 12 residues. V was trimmed by 0 bases and J by 10 bases, leaving 10 bases between them. Germline loops: CDR1 DFQATT, CDR2 SNEGSKA (reference sequence). The CDR3 here is CSARDGSGPQHF. The CDR3 nucleotides are TGCAGTGCTAGAGATGGGAGTGGACCCCAGCATTTT.

A few counts support this clonotype. The chain is built from TRBV5-5 and TRBJ1-1; D remains unclear. Germline V CDR1 and CDR2: SGHKS, YYEKEE (reference sequence). Deletions cut 4 bases from V and 4 bases from J, with 14 bases between. The CDR3 runs 14 residues. The CDR3 protein is CASSRRGDGTEAFF. CDR3 in DNA: TGTGCCAGCAGCCGTCGTGGGGATGGCACTGAAGCTTTCTTT. The whole variable domain, filled in from reference TRBV5-5 and TRBJ1-1, reads DAGVTQSPTHLIKTRGQQVTLRCSPISGHKSVSWYQQVLGQGPQFIFQYYEKEERGRGNFPDRFSARQFPNYSSELNVNALLLGDSALYLCASSRRGDGTEAFFGQGTRLTVV.

This clonotype occurred many times. The chain links TRBV20-1 to TRBJ1-1; D is unresolved. The V and J ends lost 3 bases and 1 base respectively, with 9 bases between them. CDR3 length: 13 residues. Germline CDR1 DFQATT, CDR2 SNEGSKA (reference sequence). The CDR3 DNA follows: TGCAGTGCTAGTGACGTATCGAACACTGAAGCTTTCTTT. As protein: CSASDVSNTEAFF.

This clonotype was counted at least ten times. The chain carries TRBV30 and TRBJ2-1; maybe TRBD2 (6 bases). V lost 0 bases and J lost 6, with 15 bases in between. CDR1 and CDR2 (germline): GTSNPN, SVGIG (reference sequence). The CDR3 is 15 amino acids. The CDR3 sequence: CAWSVPGGAINEQFF. CDR3 bases: TGTGCCTGGAGTGTACCAGGAGGGGCGATCAATGAGCAGTTCTTC. Full variable domain (remainder filled in from reference TRBV30 and TRBJ2-1): SQTIHQWPATLVQPVGSPLSLECTVEGTSNPNLYWYRQAAGRGLQLLFYSVGIGQISSEVPQNLSASRPQDRQFILSSKKLLLSDSGFYLCAWSVPGGAINEQFFGPGTRLTVL.

This clonotype appeared many times. V is TRBV5-6 and J is TRBJ1-1; D remains ambiguous. V lost 6 bases, J lost 5 bases, and 17 bases lay in between. This CDR3 comprises 14 residues. Germline CDR1 is SGHDT and CDR2 is YYEEEE. The DNA for the CDR3 is TGTGCCAGCACGTTGTACGGCCCGAGGACTGAAGCTTTCTTT. Protein product: CASTLYGPRTEAFF.

This clonotype was picked up many times. This chain joins TRBV6-9 and TRBJ2-7, with no clear D. CDR1 is MNHGY and CDR2 is SVAAGI in the germline V gene. The CDR3 runs 13 residues. The germline V and J ends were trimmed by 3 bases and 5 bases, with 11 bases remaining between them. As DNA, the CDR3 is TGTGCCAGCAGTTACGATAATAGAGACGAGCAGTACTTC. Amino acids: CASSYDNRDEQYF.